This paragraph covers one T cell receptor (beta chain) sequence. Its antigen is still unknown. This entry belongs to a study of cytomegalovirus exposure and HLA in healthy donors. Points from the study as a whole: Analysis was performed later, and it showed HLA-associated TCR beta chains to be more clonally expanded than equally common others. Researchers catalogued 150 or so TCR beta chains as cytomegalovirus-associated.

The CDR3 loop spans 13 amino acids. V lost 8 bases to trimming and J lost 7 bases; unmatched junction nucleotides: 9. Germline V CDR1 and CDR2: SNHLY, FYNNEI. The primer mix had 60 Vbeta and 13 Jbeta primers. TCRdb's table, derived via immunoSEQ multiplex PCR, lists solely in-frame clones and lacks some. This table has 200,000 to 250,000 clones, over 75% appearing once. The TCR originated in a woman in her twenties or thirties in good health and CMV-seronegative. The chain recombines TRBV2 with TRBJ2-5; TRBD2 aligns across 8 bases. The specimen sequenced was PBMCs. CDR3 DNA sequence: TGTGCCAGCTCAACTAGCGGAGCCTTGACCCAGTACTTC. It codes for CASSTSGALTQYF.